This T cell receptor (beta chain) was observed in a study of blood T cells in healthy people across ages. The germline CDR1 and CDR2 sequences are DFQATT and SNEGSKA (reference sequence). The CDR3 extends over 17 amino acids. Concerning this clonotype itself: A read error may produce the germline difference seen at one junction end.

A second 7 to 11 cycle PCR used barcoded and J-beta primers. Every cDNA molecule carried a tag from a template-switch adaptor bearing 12 random nucleotides. TCRdb recomputed calls from the 5' RACE reads with MiXCR, one row per CDR3 protein. The sample records around 690,000 distinct CDR3 sequences, about 53% being singletons. The chain uses TRBV20-1 and TRBJ1-6; 7 bases are a match to TRBD1. The source is a man between 60 and 75 years old in good health. The sequenced sample consisted of blood. CDR3: CSARDVDRSAYKSPLHF. In nucleotides, the CDR3 is TGCAGTGCTAGAGATGTGGACAGGAGCGCTTATAAGTCACCCCTCCACTTT.